A selection of T cell receptor beta chains follows, all from one sample in a study of blood T cell repertoires in COVID-19. Clones were sequenced by immunoSEQ multiplex PCR, and TCRdb holds only the in-frame ones, with some missing. The table lists about 95,000 clones, over 80% of them singletons. Sequenced sample: peripheral blood. The origin of the receptors is a woman aged 50 to 60 in a cohort sampled during active COVID-19. Both conserved end residues are part of each CDR3. D genes are given only for firm matches. Clone size appears in some rows only: once, few, many, or a class for an expanded clone.

TRBV10-1	TRBD1	-	TRBJ1-1	CASREGQGSYMNTEAFF	TGCGCCAGCAGGGAAGGACAGGGGTCTTACATGAACACTGAAGCTTTCTTT
TRBV7-9	-	-	TRBJ1-5	CASSLSGREGSQPQHF	TGTGCCAGCAGCTTATCGGGCAGGGAGGGGAGTCAGCCCCAGCATTTT
TRBV28	TRBD2	-	TRBJ2-3	CASSLPGRGTDTQYF	TGTGCCAGCAGTTTACCGGGGCGGGGGACAGATACGCAGTATTTT
TRBV3-1/TRBV3-2	TRBD2	-	TRBJ2-3	CASSRRAGTSGTSASTDTQYF	TGTGCCAGCAGCCGACGTGCAGGGACTAGCGGGACCAGCGCTAGCACAGATACGCAGTATTTT
TRBV28	-	-	TRBJ2-3	CASSFPPSLTDTQYF	TGTGCCAGCAGTTTTCCCCCTAGTCTCACAGATACGCAGTATTTT
TRBV6-5	TRBD1	-	TRBJ1-5	CAGRMTGGDNQPQHF	TGTGCCGGGCGAATGACAGGGGGTGACAATCAGCCCCAGCATTTT
TRBV14	TRBD2	-	TRBJ2-3	CASSPLAGGGDTQYF	TGTGCCAGCAGCCCTCTAGCGGGAGGCGGAGATACGCAGTATTTT
TRBV29-1	TRBD1	few	TRBJ2-1	CSSMGDRGMDGRSSYNEQFF	TGCAGCTCGATGGGGGACAGGGGTATGGACGGGCGTTCGTCCTACAATGAGCAGTTCTTC
TRBV7-2	-	-	TRBJ2-7	CASSSTRGYEQYF	TGTGCCAGCAGCTCGACTAGGGGCTACGAGCAGTACTTC
TRBV7-9	-	-	TRBJ1-2	CASSPDGIRGYTF	TGTGCCAGCAGCCCGGACGGGATAAGAGGCTACACCTTC
TRBV6-6	TRBD2	once	TRBJ2-7	CAISLAGGRYEQYF	TGTGCCATCTCGCTAGCGGGGGGGCGTTACGAGCAGTACTTC
TRBV5-4	-	-	TRBJ2-5	CASSFGETQYF	TGTGCCAGCAGCTTCGGAGAGACCCAGTACTTC
TRBV7-6	-	-	TRBJ2-7	CASSPGGGMFEQYF	TGTGCCAGCAGCCCCGGCGGCGGGATGTTCGAGCAGTACTTC
TRBV2	TRBD1	-	TRBJ1-4	CASRQGAEKLFF	TGTGCCAGCAGACAGGGGGCTGAAAAACTGTTTTTT
TRBV27	-	once	TRBJ1-4	CASSLGEKLFF	TGTGCCAGCAGTTTGGGCGAAAAACTGTTTTTT
TRBV6-6	TRBD2	-	TRBJ2-2	CASSYIASGNTGELFF	TGTGCCAGCAGTTATATAGCTAGCGGGAACACCGGGGAGCTGTTTTTT
TRBV10-1	-	-	TRBJ2-7	CASSAGGPTYEQYF	TGCGCCAGCAGCGCCGGGGGGCCCACCTACGAGCAGTACTTC
TRBV27	TRBD2	-	TRBJ2-6	CASSFYREAGANVLTF	TGTGCCAGCAGTTTCTACCGGGAGGCGGGGGCCAACGTCCTGACTTTC
TRBV7-9	-	once	TRBJ1-1	CASSLDRVSVAFF	TGTGCCAGCAGCTTAGACAGGGTAAGCGTAGCTTTCTTT
TRBV27	-	-	TRBJ2-1	CASSLFYGVATVYEQFF	TGTGCCAGCAGTTTATTTTACGGGGTAGCGACGGTCTATGAGCAGTTCTTC
TRBV2	-	-	TRBJ2-2	CASTVGGSLSELFF	TGTGCCAGCACGGTAGGAGGTTCCTTATCGGAGCTGTTTTTT
TRBV5-4	TRBD1	-	TRBJ1-6	CASSLVDRDRSPLHF	TGTGCCAGCAGCTTGGTCGACAGGGACCGTTCACCCCTCCACTTT
TRBV6-6	-	-	TRBJ2-3	CASSFPSTASTDTQYF	TGTGCCAGCAGCTTCCCCTCTACCGCAAGCACAGATACGCAGTATTTT
TRBV19	-	-	TRBJ1-5	CASSYQAGAQPQHF	TGTGCCAGTAGTTACCAGGCAGGGGCTCAGCCCCAGCATTTT
TRBV7-9	TRBD1	-	TRBJ2-7	CASRTDRTYEQYF	TGTGCCAGCAGGACGGACAGGACCTACGAGCAGTACTTC
TRBV5-1	TRBD1	-	TRBJ2-3	CASSVTGDTQYF	TGCGCCAGCAGCGTGACAGGGGATACGCAGTATTTT
TRBV5-1	TRBD2	once	TRBJ2-3	CASSLGTSPYTDTQYF	TGCGCCAGCAGCTTGGGGACTAGCCCCTACACAGATACGCAGTATTTT
TRBV11-2	TRBD2	-	TRBJ2-5	CASSLSGGETQYF	TGTGCCAGCAGCTTGAGCGGGGGAGAGACCCAGTACTTC
TRBV27	-	-	TRBJ1-3	CATDFSAVYGNTIYF	TGTGCCACTGACTTCTCGGCCGTGTATGGAAACACCATATATTTT
TRBV15	TRBD1	-	TRBJ1-5	CATSREQGDQPQHF	TGTGCCACCAGCAGAGAACAGGGGGATCAGCCCCAGCATTTT
TRBV6-5	TRBD1	-	TRBJ2-7	CASSYLGQGDEQYF	TGTGCCAGCAGTTACTTAGGACAGGGGGACGAGCAGTACTTC
TRBV24-1	TRBD2	-	TRBJ2-1	CATSDLGPGGLAGGSNYNEQFF	TGTGCCACCAGTGATTTAGGCCCGGGAGGACTAGCGGGAGGGTCGAATTACAATGAGCAGTTCTTC
TRBV23-1	-	-	TRBJ1-4	CASTLTFGNLSAGGAEKLFF	TGCGCCAGTACCCTAACATTTGGGAATCTTAGCGCGGGGGGCGCGGAAAAACTGTTTTTT
TRBV29-1	TRBD1	-	TRBJ1-6	CSVATGVGNSPLHF	TGCAGCGTAGCAACAGGGGTGGGTAATTCACCCCTCCACTTT
TRBV6-2/TRBV6-3	-	-	TRBJ1-2	CASSYSRMHYGYTF	TGTGCCAGCAGTTACAGCAGGATGCACTATGGCTACACCTTC
TRBV6-5	-	-	TRBJ1-5	CASRGGNSNQPQHF	TGTGCCAGCAGGGGAGGTAATAGCAATCAGCCCCAGCATTTT
TRBV4-1	-	-	TRBJ1-2	CASSPRDTMGYGYTF	TGCGCCAGCAGCCCCCGGGACACCATGGGGTATGGCTACACCTTC
TRBV19	TRBD1	-	TRBJ1-2	CASSPTGGNGYTF	TGTGCCAGTAGTCCGACAGGGGGGAATGGCTACACCTTC
TRBV7-9	-	-	TRBJ1-2	CASSPSGRVSSYTF	TGTGCCAGCAGCCCCTCGGGCAGGGTGTCGAGCTACACCTTC
TRBV3-1/TRBV3-2	TRBD2	-	TRBJ2-1	CASSQEPTSGGFHEQFF	TGTGCCAGCAGCCAAGAACCCACTAGCGGGGGATTCCATGAGCAGTTCTTC
TRBV28	TRBD2	-	TRBJ2-7	CASSYVVAGEGSYEQYF	TGTGCCAGCAGTTACGTGGTAGCGGGAGAAGGGTCCTACGAGCAGTACTTC
TRBV6-2/TRBV6-3	-	-	TRBJ1-5	CASSWGRKNQPQHF	TGTGCCAGCAGCTGGGGCAGAAAAAATCAGCCCCAGCATTTT
TRBV6-5	-	once	TRBJ1-1	CASSYGGRYTEAFF	TGTGCCAGCAGTTACGGGGGGAGGTACACTGAAGCTTTCTTT
TRBV4-1	-	-	TRBJ2-7	CASSLTRSAMSYEQYF	TGCGCCAGCAGTCTCACCAGAAGCGCTATGTCCTACGAGCAGTACTTC
TRBV5-4	TRBD1	once	TRBJ1-4	CASSARDRGGHEKLFF	TGTGCCAGCAGCGCCCGGGACAGGGGGGGGCACGAAAAACTGTTTTTT
TRBV11-3	TRBD1	once	TRBJ1-4	CASSLGDRGGEKLFF	TGTGCCAGCAGCCTAGGGGACAGGGGGGGTGAAAAACTGTTTTTT
TRBV3-1/TRBV3-2	TRBD2	-	TRBJ2-1	CASSLGTSGYNEQFF	TGTGCCAGCAGCCTAGGGACTAGCGGTTACAATGAGCAGTTCTTC
TRBV7-9	TRBD2	-	TRBJ2-1	CASSAGLAGAYNEQFF	TGTGCCAGCAGCGCCGGACTAGCGGGGGCTTACAATGAGCAGTTCTTC
TRBV2	-	-	TRBJ2-2	CASARDTGELFF	TGTGCCAGCGCCCGGGACACCGGGGAGCTGTTTTTT
TRBV6-5	TRBD1	many	TRBJ1-1	CASSSRQGAAEAFF	TGTGCCAGCAGTTCTAGACAGGGGGCGGCGGAAGCTTTCTTT